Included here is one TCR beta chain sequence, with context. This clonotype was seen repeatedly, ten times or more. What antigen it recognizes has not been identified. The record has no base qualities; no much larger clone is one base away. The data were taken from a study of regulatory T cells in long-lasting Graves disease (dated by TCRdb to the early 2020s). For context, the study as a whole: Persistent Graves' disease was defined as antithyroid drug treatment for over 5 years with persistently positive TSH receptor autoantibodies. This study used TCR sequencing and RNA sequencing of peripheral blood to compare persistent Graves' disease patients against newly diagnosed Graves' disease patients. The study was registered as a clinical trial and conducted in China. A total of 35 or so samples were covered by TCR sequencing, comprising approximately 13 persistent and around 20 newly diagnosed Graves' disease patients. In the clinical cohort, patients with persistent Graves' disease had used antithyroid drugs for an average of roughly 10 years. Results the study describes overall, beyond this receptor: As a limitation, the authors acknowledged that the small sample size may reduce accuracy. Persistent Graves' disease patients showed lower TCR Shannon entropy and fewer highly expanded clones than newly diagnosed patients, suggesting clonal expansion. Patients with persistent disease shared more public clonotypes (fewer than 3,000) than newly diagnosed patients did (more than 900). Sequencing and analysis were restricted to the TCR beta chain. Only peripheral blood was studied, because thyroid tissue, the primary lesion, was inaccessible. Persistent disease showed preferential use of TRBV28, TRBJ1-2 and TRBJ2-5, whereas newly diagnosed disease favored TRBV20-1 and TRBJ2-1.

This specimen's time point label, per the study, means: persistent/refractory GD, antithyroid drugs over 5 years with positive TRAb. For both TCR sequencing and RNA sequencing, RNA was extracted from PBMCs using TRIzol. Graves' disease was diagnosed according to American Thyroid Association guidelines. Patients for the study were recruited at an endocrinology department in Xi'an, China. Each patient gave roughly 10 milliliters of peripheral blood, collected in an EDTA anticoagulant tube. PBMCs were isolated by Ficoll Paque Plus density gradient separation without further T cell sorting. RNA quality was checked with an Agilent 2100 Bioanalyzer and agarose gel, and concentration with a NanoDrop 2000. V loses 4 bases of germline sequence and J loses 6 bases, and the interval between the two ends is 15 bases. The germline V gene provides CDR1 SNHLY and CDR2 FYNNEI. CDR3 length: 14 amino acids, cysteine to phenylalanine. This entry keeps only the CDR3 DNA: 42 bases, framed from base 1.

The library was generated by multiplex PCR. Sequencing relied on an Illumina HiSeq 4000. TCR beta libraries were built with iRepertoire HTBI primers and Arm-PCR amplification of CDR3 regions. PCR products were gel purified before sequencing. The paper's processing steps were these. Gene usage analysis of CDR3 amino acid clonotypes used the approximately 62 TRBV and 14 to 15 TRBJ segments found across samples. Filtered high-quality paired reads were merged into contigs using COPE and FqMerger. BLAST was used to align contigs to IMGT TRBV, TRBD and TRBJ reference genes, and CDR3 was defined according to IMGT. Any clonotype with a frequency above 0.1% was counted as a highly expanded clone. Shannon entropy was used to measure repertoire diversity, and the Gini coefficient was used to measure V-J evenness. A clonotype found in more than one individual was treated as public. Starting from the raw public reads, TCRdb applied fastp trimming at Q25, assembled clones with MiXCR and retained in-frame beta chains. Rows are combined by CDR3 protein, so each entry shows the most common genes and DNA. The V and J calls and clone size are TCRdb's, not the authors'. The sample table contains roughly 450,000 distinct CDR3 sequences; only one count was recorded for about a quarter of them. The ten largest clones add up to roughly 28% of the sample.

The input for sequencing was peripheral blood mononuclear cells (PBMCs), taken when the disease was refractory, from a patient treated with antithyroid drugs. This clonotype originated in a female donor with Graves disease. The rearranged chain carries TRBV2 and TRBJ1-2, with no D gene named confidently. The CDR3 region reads CASSVAGKEDGYTF. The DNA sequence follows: TGTGCCAGCAGTGTAGCCGGGAAGGAGGATGGCTACACCTTC.